The 30 T cell receptor beta chains reported below all come from one sample, sequenced in a study of T-cell memory formation after mild COVID-19. TCRdb redid the calling of the 5' RACE reads with MiXCR, one entry per CDR3 protein. The sample contains a few hundred thousand distinct CDR3 sequences, over 9% of which appear only once. Sequences were obtained from PBMCs or a T cell subset sorted from them (not recorded which). The receptors here all came from a man younger than 35 who had mild COVID-19 (a few samples of this study predate the infection). Cell type and time point are not known.

CDR3 coding DNA: TGTGCCAGCAGTTACGGGGAGGAGGACTACACCTTC. It encodes CASSYGEEDYTF. V is TRBV6-5 and J is TRBJ1-2; D remains ambiguous. Germline lookup yields CDR1 MNHEY and CDR2 SVGAGI. Trimming took off 2 bases at V and 10 bases at J, with 11 bases between the two ends. CDR3 length: 12 amino acids.

This clonotype showed up many times. The chain employs TRBV2 and TRBJ1-1; D gene ambiguous. Trimming removed 6 bases from V and 5 bases from J, with 10 bases in between. Germline CDR1 reads SNHLY; CDR2 reads FYNNEI. The CDR3 runs to 12 residues. The DNA for the CDR3 is TGTGCCAGCAGGACCTCGGGAACTGAAGCTTTCTTT. The encoded protein is CASRTSGTEAFF.

The chain couples TRBV18 to TRBJ2-5; no reliable D call. CDR3 size: 15 residues. Germline V gives CDR1 KGHSH, CDR2 LQKENI. Between the trimmed V and J ends, which lost 0 bases and 4 bases, there was a span of 12 bases. The CDR3 sequence: CASSPPYPQAETQYF. The CDR3 bases are TGTGCCAGCTCACCACCCTACCCACAAGCAGAGACCCAGTACTTC.

Regarding this clonotype: The conserved final phenylalanine or tryptophan is absent from the CDR3, which likely points to a read error. V and J are TRBV4-3 and TRBJ2-1, with D tentatively TRBD1 (6 bases). V lost 5 bases and J lost 9, with 23 bases in between. The CDR3 is 16 residues long. Germline lookup yields CDR1 LGHNA and CDR2 YSLEER. CDR3 bases: TGCGCCAGCAGCAACTCTTTCCGGGAAGGGGGTGTTGAGCAGTTCATC. Translation: CASSNSFREGGVEQFI.

The chain joins TRBV6-2 or TRBV6-3 to TRBJ2-3; D not certain. CDR3 length: 11 amino acids. Trimming pared 5 bases from V and 10 bases from J, leaving 10 bases between. Germline V lookup: CDR1 MNHEY, CDR2 SVGEGT. The CDR3 region has the DNA TGTGCCAGCAGTCGCCACGGTTCGCAGTATTTT. It is translated as CASSRHGSQYF.

This clonotype was observed a handful of times. The chain has TRBV12-3 or TRBV12-4 and TRBJ2-3; the match to TRBD2 covers 10 bases. V was clipped by 7 bases and J by 4 bases; unmatched bases: 5. This CDR3 comprises 14 residues. The CDR3 reads CASTSSGGPDTQYF. The DNA of the CDR3 is TGTGCCAGCACCTCTAGCGGGGGCCCAGATACGCAGTATTTT.

The chain links TRBV11-3 to TRBJ1-1; no definite D call. This CDR3 is built from 13 residues. Germline V gene sequence: CDR1 SGHNT, CDR2 YENEEA. Trimming pared 6 bases from V and 1 base from J, leaving 9 bases between. CDR3 in amino acids: CASRSGANTEAFF. DNA of the CDR3: TGTGCCAGCAGATCAGGAGCGAACACTGAAGCTTTCTTT.

This clonotype has more than one count but fewer than ten. The chain has TRBV12-3 or TRBV12-4 and TRBJ2-1; 13 positions match TRBD2. The CDR3 is made up of 17 amino acids. The V segment lost 6 bases and the J segment 3 bases; nucleotides outside the gene matches: 8. For the CDR3, the DNA is TGTGCCAGCAGAACGACTAGCGGGGGGATCCTCTACAATGAGCAGTTCTTC. Its translation is CASRTTSGGILYNEQFF.

This chain's CDR3 is CASARVPETQYF. The CDR3 DNA sequence: TGTGCCAGCGCCCGAGTCCCGGAGACCCAGTACTTC. The chain has TRBV6-5 and TRBJ2-5; D unclear. The CDR3 spans 12 residues. CDR1 and CDR2 from the germline V gene are MNHEY and SVGAGI. V was trimmed by 8 bases and J by 5 bases, leaving 12 bases between them.

This clonotype was observed a few times. The DNA of the CDR3 is TGTGCCAGCAGCCCGGGATTTGGGATGGGCACTGAAGCTTTCTTT. Translating gives CASSPGFGMGTEAFF. This sequence joins TRBV14 and TRBJ1-1; the D is unclear. Looked up from germline, CDR1 is SGHDN and CDR2 is FVKESK. V was shortened by 4 bases and J by 4 bases, with 16 bases between the two germline ends. CDR3 size: 15 residues. Using reference TRBV14 and TRBJ1-1 for the parts outside the CDR3, the full variable domain is EAGVTQFPSHSVIEKGQTVTLRCDPISGHDNLYWYRRVMGKEIKFLLHFVKESKQDESGMPNNRFLAERTGGTYSTLKVQPAELEDSGVYFCASSPGFGMGTEAFFGQGTRLTVV.

This clonotype has ten or more counts. The V gene is TRBV7-2, the J gene TRBJ2-3; 10 bases fit TRBD1. V shed 6 bases and J 1 base; nucleotides not matched to a gene: 13. The CDR3 has 18 residues. CDR1 and CDR2 (germline): SGHTA, FQGNSA. CDR3 region: CASRLTGGEPTRTDTQYF. CDR3 in DNA: TGTGCCAGCAGGTTGACAGGGGGCGAACCGACCCGCACAGATACGCAGTATTTT.

The gene calls are TRBV18 and TRBJ1-5; TRBD1 might be the D (5 bases). In germline, CDR1 is KGHSH, CDR2 LQKENI. Trimming stripped 6 bases from V and 4 bases from J, with 13 bases between. The CDR3 has 14 amino acids. The DNA for the CDR3 is TGTGCCAGCTCGACCAGGGATCTGAATCAGCCCCAGCATTTT. This encodes CASSTRDLNQPQHF.

The gene calls are TRBV5-1 and TRBJ1-1, with TRBD1 identical over 10 bases. In germline, CDR1 is SGHRS, CDR2 YFSETQ. This CDR3 contains 15 residues. Trimming at V came to 2 bases and at J to 6 bases, leaving 7 bases not matched to a gene. The CDR3 coding sequence is TGCGCCAGCAGCTTCCAGACAGGGGGCGTTGCTGAAGCTTTCTTT. It translates to CASSFQTGGVAEAFF. The whole variable domain, filled in from reference TRBV5-1 and TRBJ1-1, reads KAGVTQTPRYLIKTRGQQVTLSCSPISGHRSVSWYQQTPGQGLQFLFEYFSETQRNKGNFPGRFSGRQFSNSRSEMNVSTLELGDSALYLCASSFQTGGVAEAFFGQGTRLTVV.

The V call is TRBV12-3 or TRBV12-4, the J call TRBJ2-7; D may be TRBD1 (6 bases). V was shortened by 2 bases and J by 2 bases, with 10 bases between the two germline ends. This CDR3 has 14 residues. The CDR3 is CASSLYPGAYEQYF. Here the CDR3 DNA reads TGTGCCAGCAGTTTATACCCAGGGGCCTACGAGCAGTACTTC.

This clonotype was found many times. The chain employs TRBV5-1 and TRBJ2-7; 9 nucleotides agree with TRBD2. Losses at the gene ends were 4 bases for V and 3 bases for J; bases not matched to a gene: 5. The CDR3 consists of 14 residues. CDR1 is SGHRS and CDR2 is YFSETQ in the germline V gene. CDR3 residues: CASSAGGRDYEQYV. The CDR3 coding sequence is TGCGCCAGCAGCGCGGGGGGGCGAGACTACGAGCAGTACGTC.

The genes are TRBV6-1 and TRBJ2-2, with TRBD1 matching 9 bases. This CDR3 is built from 15 residues. Germline V lookup: CDR1 MNHNS, CDR2 SASEGT. V trimming: 6 bases; J trimming: 0 bases; junction bases outside the gene matches: 2. CDR3 amino acids: CASRDRGSNTGELFF. CDR3 sequence (DNA): TGTGCCAGCAGGGACAGGGGTTCGAACACCGGGGAGCTGTTTTTT.

The V and J genes are TRBV6-5 and TRBJ2-1; the D gene could be TRBD1 or TRBD2 (5 bases each). Per the germline V gene, CDR1 is MNHEY and CDR2 is SVGAGI. Trimming stripped 2 bases from V and 5 bases from J, with 16 bases between. CDR3 length: 16 residues. The CDR3 DNA reads TGTGCCAGCAGTTACCCCCCGGGACGGTCGAACAATGAGCAGTTCTTC. Amino acid sequence: CASSYPPGRSNNEQFF.

This clonotype was observed a handful of times. The V gene is TRBV12-3 or TRBV12-4, the J gene TRBJ1-6, with TRBD1 as a possible D gene (6 bases). The V end was cut by 7 bases, the J end by 7 bases, with 17 bases between. The CDR3 runs 15 residues. CDR3 region: CASTWGGAWNSPLHF. The CDR3, as DNA: TGTGCCAGCACCTGGGGGGGGGCGTGGAATTCACCCCTCCACTTT.

This clonotype has a handful of counts. The J gene is TRBJ2-7, the V gene TRBV5-1; 8 bases line up with TRBD1. V was pared by 5 bases and J by 2 bases, with 15 bases of the junction left unmatched. Germline assignment: CDR1 SGHRS and CDR2 YFSETQ. CDR3 length equals 17 residues. CDR3 nucleotides: TGCGCCAGCAGGCCGACAGGGGAAAAAGCAGCTGCCTACGAGCAGTACTTC. It codes for CASRPTGEKAAAYEQYF.

This clonotype turned up a few times. The chain employs TRBV14 and TRBJ2-7; 13 nucleotides line up with TRBD2. CDR3 length: 15 amino acids. Germline V lookup: CDR1 SGHDN, CDR2 FVKESK. The J segment lost 1 base and the V segment lost 4 bases, leaving 1 base of the junction unmatched. The CDR3 DNA reads TGTGCCAGCAGCCCGGGACTAGCGGGATCCTACGAGCAGTACTTC. The encoded protein is CASSPGLAGSYEQYF.

The gene calls are TRBV4-2 and TRBJ1-4; D remains ambiguous. Germline V lookup: CDR1 LGHNA, CDR2 YNFKEQ. V was trimmed by 1 base and J by 0 bases, leaving 15 bases between them. The CDR3 extends over 18 amino acids. CDR3 nucleotide sequence: TGTGCCAGCAGCCAAGTCTCGTTCGGGCACTCAACTAATGAAAAACTGTTTTTT. It translates to CASSQVSFGHSTNEKLFF.

This clonotype has a handful of counts. This sequence joins TRBV20-1 and TRBJ2-5; 8 bases line up with TRBD2. Per the germline V gene, CDR1 is DFQATT and CDR2 is SNEGSKA (reference sequence). The CDR3 has 13 amino acids. The CDR3 sequence: CSPSSGSQETQYF. DNA for the CDR3: TGCAGCCCCTCTAGCGGGTCCCAAGAGACCCAGTACTTC.

This clonotype has at least ten counts. V usage is TRBV6-6 and J usage is TRBJ1-4, with 7 positions matching TRBD1. Germline loops: CDR1 MNHNY, CDR2 SVGAGI (reference sequence). The CDR3 runs 14 residues. Trimming cost V 4 bases and J 8 bases; bases outside gene matches: 7. The CDR3 reads CASSSDRVGEKLFF. The CDR3, as DNA: TGTGCCAGCAGTTCTGACAGGGTGGGGGAAAAACTGTTTTTT.

The genes are TRBV7-6 and TRBJ2-1, with TRBD1 identical over 9 bases. Germline lookup yields CDR1 SGHVS and CDR2 FNYEAQ. This CDR3 has 15 amino acids. After removal of 7 bases from V and 6 bases from J, the junction contained 10 bases not matched to a gene. Written as DNA, the CDR3 is TGTGCCAGCACCCCGGGACAGGGAATACGCAATGAGCAGTTCTTC. This encodes CASTPGQGIRNEQFF.

The chain uses TRBV7-7 and TRBJ2-1; 10 bases match TRBD2. With V trimmed by 5 bases and J by 4 bases, 8 bases remained unmatched. The CDR3 is 16 residues long. Germline V gives CDR1 SSHAT, CDR2 FNYEAQ (reference sequence). CDR3 sequence (DNA): TGTGCCAGCAGCCTTTCTAGCGGGGGTCCGTACAATGAGCAGTTCTTC. As protein: CASSLSSGGPYNEQFF.

This sequence joins TRBV3-1 and TRBJ2-3, with D perhaps given as TRBD1 or TRBD2 (5 bases each). The CDR3 sequence is 15 residues long. CDR1 is LGHDT and CDR2 is YNNKEL in the germline V gene (reference sequence). V lost 4 bases and J lost 2, with 13 bases in between. CDR3: CASSREGRSTDTQYF. The DNA for the CDR3 is TGTGCCAGCAGCCGAGAGGGGCGGTCCACAGATACGCAGTATTTT.

This clonotype was recorded many times. For the CDR3, the DNA is TGTGCCAGCTCACCACCGGAGGATGAGCAGTTCTTC. Translation: CASSPPEDEQFF. The chain combines TRBV18 with TRBJ2-1, with a tentative D call TRBD2 (5 bases). Germline loops: CDR1 KGHSH, CDR2 LQKENI. The CDR3 is made up of 12 amino acids. V was pared by 0 bases and J by 8 bases, with 5 bases between.

The chain joins TRBV6-5 to TRBJ2-6; D is perhaps TRBD1 (6 bases). V lost 3 bases and J 2 bases, leaving 8 bases between the germline ends. Germline V gene lookup returns CDR1 MNHEY and CDR2 SVGAGI. The CDR3 extends over 15 amino acids. CDR3 sequence reads: CASSYQGTGANVLTF. DNA for the CDR3: TGTGCCAGCAGTTATCAGGGGACTGGGGCCAACGTCCTGACTTTC.

This clonotype has more than one count but fewer than ten. The DNA for the CDR3 is TGTGCCACCAGTGCCGGGACAGGGGCGACAGATACGCAGTATTTT. Amino acids: CATSAGTGATDTQYF. V and J are TRBV15 and TRBJ2-3; 10 bases line up with TRBD1. Trimming took 6 bases from V and 3 from J; bases not matched to a gene: 6. The CDR3 contains 15 residues. The germline CDR1 and CDR2 sequences are LNHNV and YYDKDF (reference sequence).

The rearrangement links TRBV19 to TRBJ1-1; D possibly corresponds to TRBD1 (6 bases). V was clipped by 5 bases and J by 11 bases, with 15 bases between them. Germline lookup yields CDR1 LNHDA and CDR2 SQIVND (reference sequence). This CDR3 comprises 12 residues. CDR3 residues: CASSPRGGTAFF. The CDR3 DNA sequence: TGTGCCAGTAGTCCCAGGGGAGGGACGGCTTTCTTT.